These 3 T cell receptor beta chains share one sample of origin, sequenced in a study of blood T cell repertoires in COVID-19. Here immunoSEQ multiplex PCR was the method, and the copy in TCRdb shows in-frame clones only, minus some. The table shows about 210,000 clones, with 81% occurring only once. Sequencing was carried out using PBMCs or T cells enriched from blood (not recorded which). Every receptor here comes from a woman in her 50s with acute COVID-19.

V and J are TRBV5-1 and TRBJ1-3, with TRBD1 matching over 8 bases. Germline CDR1 and CDR2: SGHRS and YFSETQ. This CDR3 has 16 amino acids. V lost 4 bases to trimming and J lost 0 bases; unmatched junction nucleotides: 6. CDR3: CASSEGTGGSGNTIYF. CDR3 DNA sequence: TGCGCCAGCAGCGAAGGAACAGGGGGCTCTGGAAACACCATATATTTT. Complete variable domain (other parts from reference TRBV5-1 and TRBJ1-3): KAGVTQTPRYLIKTRGQQVTLSCSPISGHRSVSWYQQTPGQGLQFLFEYFSETQRNKGNFPGRFSGRQFSNSRSEMNVSTLELGDSALYLCASSEGTGGSGNTIYFGEGSWLTVV.

The chain carries TRBV5-4 and TRBJ2-3, with D perhaps TRBD2 (6 bases). The V gene's germline CDR1 is SGHNT and CDR2 YYREEE (reference sequence). V was clipped by 0 bases and J by 6 bases, with 14 bases between them. CDR3 length equals 15 residues. The CDR3 reads CASSLDGAGRDTQYF. The CDR3 DNA reads as TGTGCCAGCAGCTTGGATGGGGCAGGGAGGGATACGCAGTATTTT.

The chain has TRBV5-8 and TRBJ2-7, with D hard to call. Germline-derived CDR1 and CDR2 are SGHTS and YDEGEE. Between the trimmed V and J ends, which lost 3 bases and 3 bases, there was a span of 4 bases. The CDR3 spans 11 residues. The CDR3 region has the DNA TGTGCCAGCAGCTCATTCTACGAGCAGTACTTC. Translated: CASSSFYEQYF. The complete variable domain, with remaining parts taken from reference TRBV5-8 and TRBJ2-7, reads EAGVTQSPTHLIKTRGQQATLRCSPISGHTSVYWYQQALGLGLQFLLWYDEGEERNRGNFPPRFSGRQFPNYSSELNVNALELEDSALYLCASSSFYEQYFGPGTRLTVT.